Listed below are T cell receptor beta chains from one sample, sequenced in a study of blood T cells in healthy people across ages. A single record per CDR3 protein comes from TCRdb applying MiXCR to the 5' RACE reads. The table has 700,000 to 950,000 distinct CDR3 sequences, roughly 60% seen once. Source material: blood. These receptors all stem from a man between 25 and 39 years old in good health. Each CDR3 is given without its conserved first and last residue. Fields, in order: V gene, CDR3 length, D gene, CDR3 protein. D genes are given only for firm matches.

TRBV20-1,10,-,SLIRTALGYT
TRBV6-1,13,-,ASSDLQGIQETQY
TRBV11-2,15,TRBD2,ASSLSSGGAGNNEQY
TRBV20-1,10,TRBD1,SAPGQQYEQY
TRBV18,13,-,ASSPPDHDQETQY
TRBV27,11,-,ASSFRGSIEQY
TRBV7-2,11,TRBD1,ASSWTGGEGYT
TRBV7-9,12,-,ASSTRTATYEQY
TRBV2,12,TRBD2,ASSEVVAGDTQY
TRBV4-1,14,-,ASSQQHEWSNYGYT
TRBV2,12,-,ASRAGEAYNEQF
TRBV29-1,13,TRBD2,SGKTGTSGIREQF
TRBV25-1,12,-,ASSGGKMGYGYT
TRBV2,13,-,ASTGVISSTDTQY
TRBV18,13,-,ASSPPNRGEETQY
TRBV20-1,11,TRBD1,SASDQGAYEQY
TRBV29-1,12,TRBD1,SVRPGQGTETQY
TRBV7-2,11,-,ASSVSFRETQY
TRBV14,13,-,ASSHSGGSNSPLH
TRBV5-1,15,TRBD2,ASSLRSGLAGSETQY
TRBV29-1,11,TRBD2,SVVPSGSYEQY
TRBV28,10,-,ASSFRGREQY
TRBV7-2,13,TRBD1,ASSLGGQGNTEAF
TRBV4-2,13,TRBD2,ASSPGTSGKDTQY
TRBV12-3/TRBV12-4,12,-,ASSFRSGTGELF
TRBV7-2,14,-,ASSMRRLAIADTQY
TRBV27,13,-,ASRYAGGSPDTQY
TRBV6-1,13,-,ASGWTASSYNEQF
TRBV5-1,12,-,ASSLGGARETQY
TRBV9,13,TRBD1,ASSQTGTGQETQY
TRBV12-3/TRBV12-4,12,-,ASRPGTLLETQY
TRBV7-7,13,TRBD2,ASSLRGGRQHEQF
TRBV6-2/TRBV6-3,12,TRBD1,ASQQGTGVGGYT
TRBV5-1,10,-,ASSSDTQTQY
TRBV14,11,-,ASSPTRVGEQY
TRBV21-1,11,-,ARKAVPTDTQY
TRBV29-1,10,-,SVTGGTDTQY
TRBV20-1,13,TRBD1,SATRTGWPGNEQF
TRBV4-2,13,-,ASSQVEGLANEQF
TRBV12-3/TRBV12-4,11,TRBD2,ASTTSEENTQY
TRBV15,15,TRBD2,ATSREGLAGAPYEQY
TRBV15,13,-,ATSRDRDRTDTQY
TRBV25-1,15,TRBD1,ASSERTGQFNTGELF
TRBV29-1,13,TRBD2,SVSSGRLSYNEQF
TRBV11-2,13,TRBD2,ASSRGSGGPYEQY
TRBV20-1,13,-,SARKAPGHPYGYT
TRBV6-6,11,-,ASRRGGGNEQF
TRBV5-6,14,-,ASSPMDRVLNTEAF
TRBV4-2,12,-,ASSPETSNYGYT
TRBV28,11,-,ASSLGGYYEQY
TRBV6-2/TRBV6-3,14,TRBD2,ASSLLGLAGPDTQY